This is a list of T cell receptor beta chains from one sample in a study of breast tumors, draining lymph nodes, adjacent tissues. TCRdb reprocessed the multiplex PCR reads with MiXCR, giving one entry per CDR3 protein. The sample contains fewer than 200,000 distinct CDR3 sequences, approximately 30% of which appear only once. Sequencing used axillary lymph node tissue. The receptors were gathered from a female donor with breast cancer. Some clones in this sample may be carry-over from other donors' samples. CDR3s include the opening cysteine and the closing phenylalanine or tryptophan. D genes are given only for firm matches. Rows give clone size only sometimes, using once, few, many, or a class for an expanded clone.

j_call,v_call,d_call,clone_size,cdr3_nt,cdr3_aa
TRBJ2-7,TRBV7-2,NA,many,TGTGCCAGCAGCTTATTGGCTTACTCCTACGAGCAGTACTTC,CASSLLAYSYEQYF
TRBJ1-5,TRBV11-2,NA,NA,TGTGCCAGCAGCCCCGCGTTGGGCGGGAGGGCCTACGAGCATTTT,CASSPALGGRAYEHF
TRBJ2-1,TRBV20-1,TRBD2,NA,TGCGGTGCTGGCCTGACTAGCGGGATTTATGAGCAGTTCTTC,CGAGLTSGIYEQFF
TRBJ2-1,TRBV19,TRBD2,many,TGTGCCAGTAGACTAGCGGGAGGATCGGTGAATGAGCAGTTCTTC,CASRLAGGSVNEQFF
TRBJ2-3,TRBV4-1,TRBD2,few,TGCGCCAGCAGCCTAGGGACTAGCGTGGGTACGCAGTATTTT,CASSLGTSVGTQYF
TRBJ1-2,TRBV15,NA,NA,TGTGCCACCAGCAACGCAGGGGACTATGGCTACACCTTC,CATSNAGDYGYTF
TRBJ1-3,TRBV20-1,NA,NA,TGCAGTGCTGTAACCAACACCATATATTTT,CSAVTNTIYF
TRBJ2-3,TRBV12-3/TRBV12-4,NA,many,TGTGCCAGCAGTCAGGGGATCACAGATACGCAGTATTTT,CASSQGITDTQYF
TRBJ1-2,TRBV20-1,NA,many,TGCAGTGCTAGAGGGGCAGGGAGGGATGGCTACACCTTC,CSARGAGRDGYTF
TRBJ2-2,TRBV20-1,TRBD2,NA,TGCAGTGCAAGTCGGACTAGCGGGAGGATCGGGGAGCTGTTTTTT,CSASRTSGRIGELFF
TRBJ1-5,TRBV12-3/TRBV12-4,NA,many,TGTGCCAGCAGCGGGGGGTCCCTAGCGTGGGGCAATCAGCCCCAGCATTTT,CASSGGSLAWGNQPQHF
TRBJ2-4,TRBV19,TRBD1,NA,TGTGCCAGTAGTATCTTCACAGGGGGCGTTGCCAAAAACATTCAGTACTTC,CASSIFTGGVAKNIQYF
TRBJ2-1,TRBV15,TRBD2,NA,TGTGCCACCAGCAGTGCTAGAGCGCTAGCGGGAATCGATGAGCAGTTCTTC,CATSSARALAGIDEQFF
TRBJ1-6,TRBV20-1,NA,NA,TGCAGTGCTAGAGATGGTTACGGAGGGCTTTCACCCCTCCACTTT,CSARDGYGGLSPLHF
TRBJ1-4,TRBV19,NA,many,TGTGCCAGTACAGAAATGGGGAATGAAAAACTGTTTTTT,CASTEMGNEKLFF
TRBJ2-7,TRBV28,NA,NA,TGTGCCAGCAGTTGGAGGATCATGGACCCCTCCTACGAGCAGTACTTC,CASSWRIMDPSYEQYF
TRBJ2-7,TRBV10-2,NA,many,TGCGCCAGCTCAGGACAGCAAGCCTACGAGCAGTACTTC,CASSGQQAYEQYF
TRBJ2-5,TRBV12-3/TRBV12-4,TRBD2,many,TGTGCCAGCAGCCCTAGCGGGAGGTTGTTGGAGACCCAGTACTTC,CASSPSGRLLETQYF
TRBJ1-3,TRBV9,NA,NA,TGTGCCAGCAGCGTAGCTGCGTCCGGAAACACCATATATTTT,CASSVAASGNTIYF
TRBJ2-7,TRBV2,TRBD2,NA,TGTGCCAGCAGTGAATTTCTAGCGGGGGGGCCAAACCGGGAGCTGTACTTC,CASSEFLAGGPNRELYF
TRBJ1-4,TRBV7-9,NA,many,TGTGCCAGCAGCCCACTGGTCCGGGACATAAGGGAAAAACTGTTTTTT,CASSPLVRDIREKLFF
TRBJ2-2,TRBV20-1,NA,NA,TGCAGTGCTAGTTGGGACGGAGGGCGCACCGGGGAGCTGTTTTTT,CSASWDGGRTGELFF
TRBJ1-4,TRBV7-9,TRBD1,many,TGTGCCAGCAGCTTGGCGACAGGGGGTCTTGAAAAACTGTTTTTT,CASSLATGGLEKLFF
TRBJ2-1,TRBV12-3/TRBV12-4,NA,many,TGTGCCAGCAGTTCTCAGGGTTGGCATGAGCAGTTCTTC,CASSSQGWHEQFF
TRBJ1-2,TRBV27,TRBD1,NA,TGTGCCAGCAGTTCATATCCGGGACAGGCCTATGGCTACACCTTC,CASSSYPGQAYGYTF
TRBJ2-5,TRBV6-5,NA,few,TGTGCCAGCAGTCACTCGAATGGCGGGGACGGAGAGACCCAGTACTTC,CASSHSNGGDGETQYF
TRBJ1-1,TRBV12-3/TRBV12-4,NA,few,TGTGCCAGCAGTTCCCCTTTGGGACGGAACACTGAAGCTTTCTTT,CASSSPLGRNTEAFF
TRBJ1-2,TRBV9,NA,many,TGTGCCAGCAGCGTAGAATTGGGAAACTATGGCTACACCTTC,CASSVELGNYGYTF
TRBJ2-7,TRBV18,NA,NA,TGTGCCAGCTCACCAATTGCACTGGGGTCCGAGCAGTACTTC,CASSPIALGSEQYF
TRBJ2-7,TRBV2,TRBD2,NA,TGTGCCAGCAACGAGAGGACTAGCGGGATTGCACCTCCGTGCTCCTACGAGCAGTACTTC,CASNERTSGIAPPCSYEQYF
TRBJ2-5,TRBV5-6,NA,many,TGTGCCAGCAGCTGGGAAGGGTACCAAGAGACCCAGTACTTC,CASSWEGYQETQYF
TRBJ1-5,TRBV5-4,NA,NA,TGTGCCAGCAGCTATGGCCGGGAAAGCCCCCAGCATTTT,CASSYGRESPQHF
TRBJ1-6,TRBV13,TRBD1,NA,TGTGCCAGCAGCTTAGGGACAGGGACTTACCTCCACTTT,CASSLGTGTYLHF
TRBJ2-5,TRBV10-1,TRBD1,NA,TGCGCCAGCCCCCGAGTGAGGACAGGGTTAAGGGATGGACAAGAGACCCAGTACTTC,CASPRVRTGLRDGQETQYF
TRBJ2-7,TRBV3-1,NA,many,TGTGCCAGCAGCCCGTATAGAACCTACGAGCAGTACTTC,CASSPYRTYEQYF
TRBJ2-7,TRBV5-6,NA,many,TGTGCCAGCAGCTTTAACACAGGGTTCGGTTCTGACGAGCAGTACTTC,CASSFNTGFGSDEQYF
TRBJ1-1,TRBV7-3,NA,few,TGTGCCAGCAGCTTAAATTTGGCCACTGAAGCTTTCTTT,CASSLNLATEAFF
TRBJ2-3,TRBV2,NA,NA,TGTGCCAGCAGTGAACAGGGCGCCCGCTCGACAGATACGCAGTATTTT,CASSEQGARSTDTQYF
TRBJ2-5,TRBV5-1,TRBD2,NA,TGCGCCAGCAGCTTGGACGGGCGGGGGTTCACCGGGGAGACCCAGTACTTC,CASSLDGRGFTGETQYF
TRBJ1-1,TRBV7-2,NA,NA,TGTGCCAGCAGCAGTCAGAGGCAGGGAACTGAAGCTTTCTTT,CASSSQRQGTEAFF
TRBJ1-4,TRBV13,NA,many,TGTGCCAGCAGCTTAGCCAGGGATGAAAAACTGTTTTTT,CASSLARDEKLFF
TRBJ2-1,TRBV4-2,NA,many,TGTGCCATGGGCAGGGTTCCCAACAATGAGCAGTTCTTC,CAMGRVPNNEQFF
TRBJ2-3,TRBV10-1,NA,NA,TGCGCCAGCAGTTCGCAAGGCGGGGGCACAGATACGCAGTATTTT,CASSSQGGGTDTQYF
TRBJ2-7,TRBV7-9,NA,many,TGTGCCAGCAGTAGGTCGGACGAGCAGTACTTC,CASSRSDEQYF
TRBJ1-2,TRBV19,TRBD1,many,TGTGCCAGTAGTATCGACAGGGAGTATGGCTACACCTTC,CASSIDREYGYTF
TRBJ1-2,TRBV19,NA,many,TGTGCCAGTAGAACTGCTGGCTACACCTTC,CASRTAGYTF
TRBJ2-7,TRBV24-1,NA,many,TGTGCCACCAGTGGGGGAACAACCTACGAGCAGTACTTC,CATSGGTTYEQYF
TRBJ1-4,TRBV7-9,NA,NA,TGTGCCAGCAGCATACAGGGAGGGGTTGAAAAACTGTTTTTT,CASSIQGGVEKLFF
TRBJ2-5,TRBV7-8,NA,NA,TGTGCCAGCACCCAAACGGGGGGCGCGGTTTCCGGGGAGACCCAGTACTTC,CASTQTGGAVSGETQYF
TRBJ2-1,TRBV30,TRBD2,NA,TGTGCCTGGCCTGTTTGGGGGGGACCGGGCAATGAGCAGTTCTTC,CAWPVWGGPGNEQFF